This is a list of T cell receptor beta chains from one sample in a study of cytomegalovirus exposure and HLA in healthy donors. Only in-frame clones appear in the TCRdb table, and some are missing; sequencing was by immunoSEQ multiplex PCR. The sample lists about 140,000 clones; around 72% were seen once. Source material: PBMCs. The receptor set was obtained from a middle-aged woman in good health and CMV-seronegative. Each CDR3 is given with its conserved first and last residue. D genes are given only for firm matches. A row's size may be missing; if present it is once, few, many or a size class.

d_gene,abundance,v_gene,j_gene,CDR3nt,CDR3aa
-,few,TRBV7-9,TRBJ2-5,TGTGCCAGCAGCCCCTGGACGGGGGGCGGTGAGACCCAGTACTTC,CASSPWTGGGETQYF
-,-,TRBV6-1,TRBJ1-6,TGTGCCAGCAGTGAGGGCAGCTCCTATAATTCACCCCTCCACTTT,CASSEGSSYNSPLHF
-,-,TRBV18,TRBJ1-2,TGTGCCAGCTCACCACCGAGGACGGGAGGGTATGGCTACACCTTC,CASSPPRTGGYGYTF
TRBD2,-,TRBV4-1,TRBJ2-5,TGCGCCAGCAGCCAAGGCGGGGGGTTACAAGAGACCCAGTACTTC,CASSQGGGLQETQYF
TRBD1,-,TRBV5-1,TRBJ2-3,TGCGCCAGCAGCTTGCTCGGGACAGGGAGAAGCACAGATACGCAGTATTTT,CASSLLGTGRSTDTQYF
TRBD1,once,TRBV7-9,TRBJ2-5,TGTGCCAGCAGCTTGGGTCCACAGGGGGCCCAAGAGACCCAGTACTTC,CASSLGPQGAQETQYF
TRBD1,-,TRBV4-1,TRBJ1-5,TGCGCCAGCAGCCAAACCGACAGGGGGCTTCAGCCCCAGCATTTT,CASSQTDRGLQPQHF
-,few,TRBV6-1,TRBJ1-2,TGTGCCAGCAGTAGTACGTACGGCTATGGCTACACCTTC,CASSSTYGYGYTF
TRBD2,-,TRBV7-3,TRBJ2-2,TGTGCCAGCAGCTTAATAGGTCACGGCGGGGGGACCACCGGGGAGCTGTTTTTT,CASSLIGHGGGTTGELFF
-,-,TRBV4-3,TRBJ2-1,TGCGCCAGCAGCCAAGATGGAAACAGGTACAATGAGCAGTTCTTC,CASSQDGNRYNEQFF
-,-,TRBV10-2,TRBJ1-1,TGCGCCAGCAGTGAAACGGGCACTGAAGCTTTCTTT,CASSETGTEAFF
-,-,TRBV11-2,TRBJ2-5,TGTGCCAGCAGCTTAGGCGGGACAGCCCAAGAGACCCAGTACTTC,CASSLGGTAQETQYF
-,-,TRBV7-6,TRBJ1-4,TGTGCCAGCAGCTCCCGGCGGAATAATGAAAAACTGTTTTTT,CASSSRRNNEKLFF
TRBD1,-,TRBV19,TRBJ1-2,TGTGCCAGTAGAATTCAGGGGGATCATGGCTACACCTTC,CASRIQGDHGYTF
TRBD1,few,TRBV9,TRBJ1-4,TGTGCCAGCAGCGTCTGGACAGGGGCTAATGAAAAACTGTTTTTT,CASSVWTGANEKLFF
-,once,TRBV7-8,TRBJ1-1,TGTGCCAGCAGCTTAGGCTCTTACAGGGCCGAAGCTTTCTTT,CASSLGSYRAEAFF
-,-,TRBV15,TRBJ2-3,TGTGCCACCAGCAGCGTTTTTCGCGGGGGCCGGGATACGCAGTATTTT,CATSSVFRGGRDTQYF
-,-,TRBV19,TRBJ1-2,TGTGCCAGTTCGACAAGAGCTAACTATGGCTACACCTTC,CASSTRANYGYTF
TRBD1,few,TRBV2,TRBJ2-1,TGTGCCAGCAGTAAAGGGGACAGGGGGCCGGGGGAGCAGTTCTTC,CASSKGDRGPGEQFF
-,once,TRBV29-1,TRBJ1-1,TGCAGCGTTTCCTTGCTGCGGGGGGGCACTGAAGCTTTCTTT,CSVSLLRGGTEAFF
TRBD2,-,TRBV7-8,TRBJ2-3,TGTGCCAGCAGCTTAAAGTCGACTAGCGGGGGGCCGAGAACAGATACGCAGTATTTT,CASSLKSTSGGPRTDTQYF
-,-,TRBV23-1,TRBJ1-2,TGCGCCAGCAGTCATTGCGACAGCTATCCATCCTATGGCTACACCTTC,CASSHCDSYPSYGYTF
TRBD2,-,TRBV27,TRBJ2-5,TGTGCCAGCAGGGGACTAGTTGGAGCAGAGACCCAGTACTTC,CASRGLVGAETQYF
-,-,TRBV7-9,TRBJ1-6,TGTGCCAGCAAGAGGGAAAATTCACCCCTCCACTTT,CASKRENSPLHF
TRBD2,-,TRBV6-4,TRBJ2-1,TGTGCCAGCAGACCTTCCTCGGGGGGTTTGAATGAGCAGTTCTTC,CASRPSSGGLNEQFF
TRBD1,-,TRBV5-1,TRBJ2-5,TGCGCCAGCAGCCTTGGACAGGGGGCCCCCGAGACCCAGTACTTC,CASSLGQGAPETQYF
TRBD1,-,TRBV27,TRBJ1-5,TGTGCCAGCAGTAAAGGACAGGGATATGACAATCAGCCCCAGCATTTT,CASSKGQGYDNQPQHF
TRBD1,few,TRBV10-1,TRBJ1-1,TGCGCCAGCAGTCCAGACAGGGTGGCAACTGAAGCTTTCTTT,CASSPDRVATEAFF
TRBD1,-,TRBV7-3,TRBJ2-2,TGTGCCAGCAGCTACCTACCGGGACAGGGAAACACCGGGGAGCTGTTTTTT,CASSYLPGQGNTGELFF
TRBD2,-,TRBV5-6,TRBJ2-3,TGTGCCAGCAGTCGACTTACTAGCGGGGGGGAAAATCGACAGTATTTT,CASSRLTSGGENRQYF
-,-,TRBV29-1,TRBJ1-5,TGCAGCGTTGTGTACGGGGTGGTGGGGCCCCAGCATTTT,CSVVYGVVGPQHF
TRBD2,few,TRBV6-1,TRBJ2-7,TGTGCCAGCAGTGCAACCTCTAGCGGGGGCAACTCCTACGAGCAGTACTTC,CASSATSSGGNSYEQYF
-,few,TRBV7-9,TRBJ1-1,TGTGCCAGCAGCCGCAGGGGTAGCGCTGAAGCTTTCTTT,CASSRRGSAEAFF
-,once,TRBV6-5,TRBJ2-7,TGTGCCAGCAGGGGACTGGATTCCTACGAGCAGTACTTC,CASRGLDSYEQYF
TRBD1,-,TRBV15,TRBJ2-2,TGTGCCACCAGCAGAGCACGAAAGGTACGGACAGGGGTAATAAACGGGGAGCTGTTTTTT,CATSRARKVRTGVINGELFF
-,-,TRBV15,TRBJ2-1,TGTGCCACCAGCCGCTACCGCCCGGGTCTGAATGAGCAGTTCTTC,CATSRYRPGLNEQFF
-,few,TRBV5-6,TRBJ1-5,TGTGCCAGCAGCCGAGGGGGGGTGAGCAATCAGCCCCAGCATTTT,CASSRGGVSNQPQHF
TRBD1,-,TRBV2,TRBJ1-6,TGTGCCAGCTCCGGGCAGGGGGGCCTTACCCTCCACTTT,CASSGQGGLTLHF
-,-,TRBV27,TRBJ1-2,TGTGCCAGCAGTTTCGGCAGGGGTAAGGGTGGCTACACCTTC,CASSFGRGKGGYTF
-,-,TRBV14,TRBJ2-7,TGTGCCAGCAGCCAAGTAACCCAGTACTCCTACGAGCAGTACTTC,CASSQVTQYSYEQYF
-,-,TRBV7-2,TRBJ2-3,TGTGCCAGCAGCTTGACCGCGGGGCAGGATACGCAGTATTTT,CASSLTAGQDTQYF
TRBD2,-,TRBV5-1,TRBJ2-2,TGCGCCAGCGGGCTAGCGGGGGCTCTGACCGGGGAGCTATTTTTT,CASGLAGALTGELFF
TRBD1,-,TRBV19,TRBJ1-1,TGTGCCAGTAGTATGGACAGGATCACTGAAGCTTTCTTT,CASSMDRITEAFF
TRBD2,-,TRBV7-9,TRBJ2-5,TGTGCCAGCAGCTTTGGGCGGGGGACCCAAGAGACCCAGTACTTC,CASSFGRGTQETQYF
-,-,TRBV7-8,TRBJ2-1,TGTGCCAGCAGCTTAGAGGAGGGGCGCCCCTACAATGAGCAGTTCTTC,CASSLEEGRPYNEQFF
TRBD2,-,TRBV6-1,TRBJ2-7,TGTGCCAGCAGTGCTGTCGGGGGGATCTACGAGCAGTACTTC,CASSAVGGIYEQYF
TRBD1,-,TRBV7-2,TRBJ1-6,TGTGCCAGCAGCTCTTTGCCAAATACAGGGGTGCGGAATTCACCCCTCCACTTT,CASSSLPNTGVRNSPLHF
-,once,TRBV7-6,TRBJ1-1,TGTGCCAGCAGCCTTTCTTACGGCAGGGGCACTGAAGCTTTCTTT,CASSLSYGRGTEAFF
-,-,TRBV2,TRBJ2-1,TGTGCCAGCAGTATACCTAGCTCTGGGTTAGATGGGGAGCAGTTCTTC,CASSIPSSGLDGEQFF
TRBD1,-,TRBV27,TRBJ2-1,TGTGCCAGCAGTTTAGACAGGGCCTCCTACAATGAGCAGTTCTTC,CASSLDRASYNEQFF
-,-,TRBV4-1,TRBJ1-3,TGCGCCAGCAGCCAAGATAGTGATTTGGGCTTGCGTGGAAACACCATATATTTT,CASSQDSDLGLRGNTIYF
TRBD1,few,TRBV4-1,TRBJ1-1,TGCGCCAGCAGCCCCCTCAATCGACAGGGGGGAATCAGGACTGAGGCTTTCTTT,CASSPLNRQGGIRTEAFF
-,-,TRBV7-9,TRBJ1-2,TGCGCCAGCAGCTTAGACAGATCTTATGGCTACACCTTC,CASSLDRSYGYTF
TRBD1,-,TRBV7-8,TRBJ2-3,TGTGCCAGCAGCGTGGACAGGGGAGAAGTCACAGATACGCAGTATTTT,CASSVDRGEVTDTQYF
TRBD1,-,TRBV2,TRBJ1-5,TGTGCCAGCAGCGGGACAGGGGGCTTGGGCAATCAGCCCCAGCATTTT,CASSGTGGLGNQPQHF
TRBD2,few,TRBV7-9,TRBJ2-2,TGTGCCAGCAGCCGCGGGAGGACAGCGTTTTTTGGGGAGCTGTTTTTT,CASSRGRTAFFGELFF
-,-,TRBV13,TRBJ1-2,TGTGCCAGCAGCCTCTTACCGGGGACACTTAACAAAAACCCCTACACCTTC,CASSLLPGTLNKNPYTF
TRBD2,-,TRBV5-6,TRBJ2-1,TGTGCCAGCAGCTTAGGTGGGGGGGGTGAGCAGTTCTTC,CASSLGGGGEQFF